The 32 T cell receptor beta chains in this list originate from one sample, sequenced in a study of T cell clones after liver transplantation. Clones were read by immunoSEQ multiplex PCR, and TCRdb kept only the in-frame ones, dropping some. In the table there are over 100,000 clones, more than 75% of which are singletons. Sequencing used CD4+ T cells from blood, obtained before liver transplant. All receptors come from a human donor who received a liver transplant.

The CDR3 reads CASSLTPDTQYF. The CDR3 nucleotides read TGTGCCAGCAGCTTAACACCAGATACGCAGTATTTT. This chain uses TRBV11-3 with TRBJ2-3; D gene unclear. V was shortened by 2 bases and J by 4 bases, with 4 bases between the two germline ends. The germline V gene encodes CDR1 SGHNT and CDR2 YENEEA. The CDR3 is made up of 12 amino acids.

The chain employs TRBV28 and TRBJ2-1; TRBD1 might be the D (6 bases). Germline loops: CDR1 MDHEN, CDR2 SYDVKM. Trimming left V 2 bases short and J 1 base short, with 12 bases between. The CDR3 extends over 16 amino acids. CDR3 DNA: TGTGCCAGCAGTTTACAACAGGGTGGGTCCTACAATGAGCAGTTCTTC. Encoded protein: CASSLQQGGSYNEQFF.

The CDR3 DNA reads as TGTGCCAGCAGCTTCGCCCAGGGGGCTTCGGAAAAACTGTTTTTT. Translating it yields CASSFAQGASEKLFF. V usage is TRBV11-2 and J usage is TRBJ1-4, with 8 bases identical to TRBD1. Germline trimming cut 3 bases from V and 8 bases from J; bases unmatched to any gene: 8. Germline V lookup: CDR1 SGHAT, CDR2 FQNNGV. The CDR3 loop spans 15 amino acids.

J is TRBJ2-7 and V is TRBV7-8; no firm D call. The length of the CDR3 is 15 residues. V was trimmed by 1 base and J by 0 bases, leaving 10 bases between them. CDR1 is SGHVS, CDR2 FQNEAQ, per germline. The CDR3 loop is CASSLGLAHSYEQYF. The CDR3 bases are TGTGCCAGCAGCTTAGGTCTGGCGCACTCCTACGAGCAGTACTTC.

This chain links TRBV18 with TRBJ2-1; 14 positions match TRBD2. Per germline, CDR1 KGHSH and CDR2 LQKENI. The CDR3 consists of 16 residues. The V and J ends lost 3 bases and 8 bases, in that order; junction bases with no gene match: 6. CDR3 bases: TGTGCCAGCTCACCGGGACTAGCGGGAGTTTCCCATGAGCAGTTCTTC. Its protein product is CASSPGLAGVSHEQFF.

The chain couples TRBV18 to TRBJ2-1; the match to TRBD2 covers 16 bases. The CDR3 runs 17 residues. With 0 bases clipped from V and 9 bases from J, the junction kept 5 bases outside the gene matches. The germline CDR1 and CDR2 sequences are KGHSH and LQKENI. The CDR3 DNA reads as TGTGCCAGCTCACCACCCGGGACTAGCGGGGGGGACGCTGAGCAGTTCTTC. Encoded protein: CASSPPGTSGGDAEQFF.

The chain combines TRBV27 with TRBJ1-1; D might be TRBD1 (6 bases). The CDR3 is made up of 14 amino acids. Per the germline V gene, CDR1 is MNHEY and CDR2 is SMNVEV (reference sequence). Trimming removed 9 bases at V and 0 bases at J, with 14 bases between. CDR3 region: CASKRQEMNTEAFF. The CDR3 region has the DNA TGTGCCAGTAAGAGACAGGAGATGAACACTGAAGCTTTCTTT.

In its sample, this clone was seen once. This chain links TRBV15 with TRBJ2-4; the match to TRBD1 covers 8 bases. The germline V gene has CDR1 LNHNV and CDR2 YYDKDF (reference sequence). This CDR3 spans 16 amino acids. V dropped 0 bases and J dropped 9; count of bases not matched to a gene: 10. CDR3 loop: CATSRERGQGRVIQYF. The CDR3 DNA is TGTGCCACCAGCAGAGAAAGAGGACAGGGAAGGGTCATTCAGTACTTC.

The genes are TRBV18 and TRBJ1-1; no reliable D call. The CDR3 consists of 14 residues. Germline V gene data show CDR1 as KGHSH and CDR2 as LQKENI. Trimming left V 2 bases short and J 1 base short, with 8 bases between. As DNA, the CDR3 is TGTGCCAGCTCACCAATCAGTAGGAACACTGAAGCTTTCTTT. Residues: CASSPISRNTEAFF.

V gene TRBV7-9 combines with J gene TRBJ2-7; D gene unclear. This CDR3 comprises 11 residues. Trimming left V 6 bases short and J 5 bases short, with 8 bases between. The germline V gene has CDR1 SEHNR and CDR2 FQNEAQ (reference sequence). Here the CDR3 reads CASRTAHEQYF. The CDR3 DNA reads TGTGCCAGCAGAACGGCTCACGAGCAGTACTTC.

This chain joins TRBV10-2 and TRBJ1-1; TRBD1 is a possible D gene (5 bases). In germline, CDR1 is WSHSY, CDR2 SAAADI. The CDR3 is made up of 13 amino acids. The V end was cut by 6 bases, the J end by 4 bases, with 12 bases between. Written as DNA, the CDR3 is TGCGCCAGCAGCGGCGGGGGGGGCACTGAAGCTTTCTTT. This gives the protein CASSGGGGTEAFF.

The V call is TRBV19, the J call TRBJ2-1; D might be TRBD2 (6 bases). Looked up from germline, CDR1 is LNHDA and CDR2 is SQIVND (reference sequence). V lost 6 bases and J lost 8, with 11 bases in between. There are 12 residues in the CDR3. The CDR3 nucleotides are TGTGCCAGTAGCCCGACTAGACATGAGCAGTTCTTC. Translating it yields CASSPTRHEQFF.

This clone occurred once. This chain joins TRBV9 and TRBJ1-2, with 7 bases aligning to TRBD1. V trimming: 3 bases; J trimming: 5 bases; junction bases outside the gene matches: 13. The CDR3 has 16 residues. In germline, CDR1 is SGDLS, CDR2 YYNGEE. The CDR3 region has the DNA TGTGCCAGCAGCGGACAACAGGGGATAGGTCAATATGGCTACACCTTC. This gives the protein CASSGQQGIGQYGYTF.

V usage is TRBV5-1 and J usage is TRBJ2-4, with TRBD2 matching over 7 bases. Trimming removed 0 bases from V and 3 bases from J; junction bases left unmatched: 3. There are 15 residues in the CDR3. Germline-derived CDR1 and CDR2 are SGHRS and YFSETQ. The CDR3 DNA reads TGCGCCAGCAGCTTGGGTGGCGGGGGCAAAAACATTCAGTACTTC. Amino acid sequence: CASSLGGGGKNIQYF. The variable domain in full, completed from reference TRBV5-1 and TRBJ2-4, reads KAGVTQTPRYLIKTRGQQVTLSCSPISGHRSVSWYQQTPGQGLQFLFEYFSETQRNKGNFPGRFSGRQFSNSRSEMNVSTLELGDSALYLCASSLGGGGKNIQYFGAGTRLSVL.

This chain uses TRBV7-9 with TRBJ1-2; unclear D gene. Germline V lookup: CDR1 SEHNR, CDR2 FQNEAQ (reference sequence). This CDR3 has 12 amino acids. V was shortened by 4 bases and J by 4 bases, with 7 bases between the two germline ends. The chain's CDR3 is CASSWEPYGYTF. The CDR3 DNA follows: TGTGCCAGCAGCTGGGAGCCCTATGGCTACACCTTC.

The J gene is TRBJ2-3, the V gene TRBV6-1; weak D call: TRBD1 (6 bases). This CDR3 region has 14 residues. With 7 bases removed from V and 2 bases from J, the gap between germline ends came to 13 bases. From germline, CDR1 is MNHNS and CDR2 SASEGT. The CDR3 is CASIIGTFTDTQYF. The DNA of the CDR3 is TGTGCCAGCATTATCGGGACATTCACAGATACGCAGTATTTT.

This chain links TRBV9 with TRBJ1-3; D remains unclear. Germline V gene lookup returns CDR1 SGDLS and CDR2 YYNGEE. The CDR3 has 16 residues. V was cut by 0 bases and J by 3 bases, with 13 bases left in between. Here the CDR3 DNA reads TGTGCCAGCAGCGTAGCTGAGGCGGCCAGTGGAAACACCATATATTTT. Encoded protein: CASSVAEAASGNTIYF.

This chain links TRBV7-2 with TRBJ1-1, with 7 bases matching TRBD1. This CDR3 comprises 13 residues. Losses at the gene ends were 5 bases for V and 7 bases for J; bases not matched to a gene: 7. The V gene's germline CDR1 is SGHTA and CDR2 FQGNSA. In DNA form, the CDR3 reads TGTGCCAGCAGCGCAGACAGGGAGAGTGAAGCTTTCTTT. As protein: CASSADRESEAFF.

The chain employs TRBV9 and TRBJ2-7, with TRBD1 matching 9 bases. The CDR3 is 13 residues long. The germline gives CDR1 SGDLS, CDR2 YYNGEE. J lost 5 bases, V lost 3 bases, and 3 bases had no gene match. The CDR3 is CASSGDRVHEQYF. CDR3 sequence (DNA): TGTGCCAGCAGCGGGGACAGGGTCCACGAGCAGTACTTC.

The chain is built from TRBV7-9 and TRBJ1-4; D remains unclear. V lost 4 bases to trimming and J lost 4 bases, with 4 bases between them. There are 12 residues in the CDR3. Germline CDR1 is SEHNR and CDR2 is FQNEAQ (reference sequence). The DNA for the CDR3 is TGTGCCAGCAGCTCCCTTAATGAAAAACTGTTTTTT. This sequence encodes CASSSLNEKLFF.

The chain couples TRBV19 to TRBJ2-6; D ambiguous. Trimming removed 5 bases at V and 4 bases at J, with 9 bases between. Germline lookup yields CDR1 LNHDA and CDR2 SQIVND (reference sequence). There are 14 residues in the CDR3. CDR3 protein: CASSFRSGANVLTF. As DNA, the CDR3 is TGTGCCAGTAGTTTCAGGTCGGGGGCCAACGTCCTGACTTTC.

This clone was seen once. The chain employs TRBV6-1 and TRBJ1-5, with 8 bases lining up with TRBD1. V lost 5 bases to trimming and J lost 7 bases; unmatched junction nucleotides: 13. Germline CDR1 MNHNS, CDR2 SASEGT. This CDR3 spans 16 amino acids. CDR3 coding DNA: TGTGCCAGCAGTCAAGGGGCAGGGGGCTATTACCAGCCCCAGCATTTT. This gives the protein CASSQGAGGYYQPQHF.

This chain uses TRBV5-6 with TRBJ1-5; D uncertain. The V gene's germline CDR1 is SGHDT and CDR2 YYEEEE. Trimming removed 4 bases from V and 2 bases from J, with 13 bases in between. This CDR3 comprises 15 residues. The CDR3 bases are TGTGCCAGCAGCCGACTTTTGCGTGGCAATCAGCCCCAGCATTTT. Residues: CASSRLLRGNQPQHF.

V gene TRBV9 combines with J gene TRBJ2-3; 8 positions match TRBD2. V lost 0 bases to trimming and J lost 1 base; unmatched junction nucleotides: 4. Germline CDR1 and CDR2: SGDLS and YYNGEE. The CDR3 is made up of 16 amino acids. The CDR3 reads CASSVVGTSGTDTQYF. CDR3 DNA sequence: TGTGCCAGCAGCGTAGTTGGGACTAGTGGCACAGATACGCAGTATTTT.

V usage is TRBV30 and J usage is TRBJ2-7; D is perhaps TRBD1 (5 bases). Trimming took off 1 base at V and 2 bases at J, with 9 bases between the two ends. This CDR3 is built from 13 residues. Germline lookup yields CDR1 GTSNPN and CDR2 SVGIG (reference sequence). CDR3 coding DNA: TGTGCCTGGAGTGGCTTGGACACCTACGAGCAGTACTTC. This encodes CAWSGLDTYEQYF.

The DNA of the CDR3 is TGTGCCAGCAGTGCGCAGGACAATTCACCCCTCCACTTT. Its translation is CASSAQDNSPLHF. The chain links TRBV25-1 to TRBJ1-6, with no clear D. V was shortened by 4 bases and J by 7 bases, with 8 bases between the two germline ends. Germline CDR1 is MGHDK and CDR2 is SYGVNS. The CDR3 sequence is 13 residues long.

J is TRBJ2-5 and V is TRBV18; the D gene is possibly TRBD1 (6 bases). The V end was cut by 3 bases, the J end by 5 bases, with 16 bases between. CDR3 length: 15 residues. Germline lookup yields CDR1 KGHSH and CDR2 LQKENI. The CDR3 here is CASSPGQTGWETQYF. Written as DNA, the CDR3 is TGTGCCAGCTCACCCGGACAGACCGGCTGGGAGACCCAGTACTTC.

The chain employs TRBV6-4 and TRBJ2-2; D unclear. This CDR3 is built from 13 residues. Trimming pared 3 bases from V and 6 bases from J, leaving 8 bases between. From germline, CDR1 is MRHNA and CDR2 SNTAGT. The CDR3 sequence: CASSELGAGELFF. The CDR3 DNA reads as TGTGCCAGCAGTGAGCTTGGGGCCGGGGAGCTGTTTTTT.

This chain connects TRBV5-1 to TRBJ2-7, with 9 bases identical to TRBD1. Germline trimming cut 6 bases from V and 3 bases from J; bases unmatched to any gene: 13. The germline gives CDR1 SGHRS, CDR2 YFSETQ. This CDR3 is built from 16 residues. The CDR3 region is CASTGKGTTGGYEQYF. Written as DNA, the CDR3 is TGCGCCAGCACTGGTAAGGGAACGACAGGGGGCTACGAGCAGTACTTC.

This clone has a single count. The chain is built from TRBV7-6 and TRBJ1-2; weak D call: TRBD1 (6 bases). V was shortened by 2 bases and J by 6 bases, with 10 bases between the two germline ends. The germline V gene has CDR1 SGHVS and CDR2 FNYEAQ. This CDR3 has 13 residues. The CDR3 DNA reads as TGTGCCAGCAGCTTAACACGACAGGATGGCTACACCTTC. Translation gives CASSLTRQDGYTF.

This chain joins TRBV7-2 and TRBJ1-6; D unresolved. Germline CDR1 SGHTA, CDR2 FQGNSA. V gave up 3 bases and J gave up 4 bases, with 4 bases separating them. The CDR3 has 13 residues. The CDR3: CASSFPYNSPLHF. For the CDR3, the DNA is TGTGCCAGCAGCTTCCCTTATAATTCACCCCTCCACTTT.

This chain joins TRBV7-6 and TRBJ2-5, with D possibly TRBD2 on 6 matching bases. With 4 bases removed from V and 4 bases from J, the gap between germline ends came to 13 bases. The CDR3 covers 14 residues. Germline V lookup: CDR1 SGHVS, CDR2 FNYEAQ. CDR3 nucleotide sequence: TGTGCCAGCAGCTCATACGGGACTGGAGAGACCCAGTACTTC. Its protein is CASSSYGTGETQYF.